This is a list of T cell receptor beta chains from one sample in a study of control samples from healthy donors and cancer patients. Clones were sequenced by immunoSEQ multiplex PCR, and TCRdb holds only the in-frame ones, with some missing. The profile covers about 140,000 clones, with 75% to 95% appearing a single time and 5.5% to 9% taken by the ten largest. Sequencing was performed on blood. Receptors originate from a man aged 18 to 30 in good health. Both conserved end residues are part of each CDR3. Fields, in order: D gene, clone size, V gene, J gene, CDR3 protein, CDR3 DNA. The D gene is left open where the match is weak. Size is stated for part of the rows, as once, few or many counts, or as a class when the clone is expanded.

D: -; size: few; V: TRBV6-2/TRBV6-3; J: TRBJ2-5; CDR3: CASSYYETQYF; DNA: TGTGCCAGCAGTTACTATGAGACCCAGTACTTC
D: -; size: few; V: TRBV3-1/TRBV3-2; J: TRBJ1-6; CDR3: CASSQRRQGNSPLHF; DNA: TGTGCCAGCAGCCAACGCCGGCAAGGAAATTCACCCCTCCACTTT
D: -; size: -; V: TRBV19; J: TRBJ1-6; CDR3: CASSIPGDYNSPLHF; DNA: TGTGCCAGTAGTATACCAGGGGACTATAATTCACCCCTCCACTTT
D: TRBD1; size: -; V: TRBV6-5; J: TRBJ1-4; CDR3: CASRTPGQGNEKLFF; DNA: TGTGCCAGCAGAACACCGGGACAGGGTAATGAAAAACTGTTTTTT
D: -; size: -; V: TRBV6-5; J: TRBJ2-1; CDR3: CASSYSSSGNEQFF; DNA: TGTGCCAGCAGTTACTCGTCTTCGGGGAATGAGCAGTTCTTC
D: -; size: -; V: TRBV7-2; J: TRBJ1-2; CDR3: CASSLGGDYGYTF; DNA: TGTGCCAGCAGCTTAGGAGGGGACTATGGCTACACCTTC
D: -; size: -; V: TRBV11-2; J: TRBJ1-5; CDR3: CASSLGGDNQPQHF; DNA: TGTGCCAGCAGCTTAGGGGGAGACAATCAGCCCCAGCATTTT
D: TRBD1; size: -; V: TRBV7-6; J: TRBJ1-4; CDR3: CASGPRGGTGGEKLFF; DNA: TGTGCCAGCGGCCCCCGCGGCGGGACAGGGGGTGAAAAACTGTTTTTT
D: -; size: -; V: TRBV7-2; J: TRBJ1-1; CDR3: CASSSAMNTEAFF; DNA: TGTGCCAGCAGCTCCGCCATGAACACTGAAGCTTTCTTT
D: -; size: -; V: TRBV12-3/TRBV12-4; J: TRBJ2-5; CDR3: CASRRRGVETQYF; DNA: TGTGCCAGCAGGCGGCGCGGGGTTGAGACCCAGTACTTC
D: TRBD2; size: -; V: TRBV18; J: TRBJ2-1; CDR3: CASSPFSTSGGNNEQFF; DNA: TGTGCCAGCTCACCATTCTCGACTAGCGGGGGTAACAATGAGCAGTTCTTC
D: -; size: -; V: TRBV5-1; J: TRBJ2-2; CDR3: CASSSYPGGELFF; DNA: TGCGCCAGCAGCTCCTACCCGGGTGGGGAGCTGTTTTTT
D: TRBD1; size: -; V: TRBV7-8; J: TRBJ1-5; CDR3: CASRKTGNHQPQHF; DNA: TGTGCCAGCAGGAAGACAGGGAACCATCAGCCCCAGCATTTT
D: -; size: once; V: TRBV10-1; J: TRBJ2-2; CDR3: CASSYGTGELFF; DNA: TGCGCCAGCAGTTACGGGACCGGGGAGCTGTTTTTT
D: TRBD2; size: -; V: TRBV4-1; J: TRBJ2-7; CDR3: CASSQLGLAGRNSYEQYF; DNA: TGCGCCAGCAGCCAACTGGGACTAGCGGGGCGAAACTCCTACGAGCAGTACTTC
D: TRBD2; size: -; V: TRBV6-1; J: TRBJ2-2; CDR3: CASSERGGLNTGELFF; DNA: TGTGCCAGCAGTGAGCGGGGGGGGCTGAACACCGGGGAGCTGTTTTTT
D: TRBD1; size: -; V: TRBV4-1; J: TRBJ1-6; CDR3: CASSYRGQGWNSPLHF; DNA: TGCGCCAGCAGCTACCGGGGACAGGGGTGGAATTCACCCCTCCACTTT
D: -; size: -; V: TRBV5-1; J: TRBJ2-5; CDR3: CASSMRPQETQYF; DNA: TGCGCCAGCAGCATGAGGCCCCAAGAGACCCAGTACTTC
D: -; size: -; V: TRBV18; J: TRBJ2-7; CDR3: CASSPLDGAYEQYF; DNA: TGTGCCAGCTCACCACTTGACGGAGCCTACGAGCAGTACTTC
D: -; size: -; V: TRBV15; J: TRBJ1-1; CDR3: CATSRLSGNTEAFF; DNA: TGTGCCACCAGCAGACTTTCAGGGAACACTGAAGCTTTCTTT
D: -; size: -; V: TRBV7-9; J: TRBJ2-3; CDR3: CASSLFLTDTQYF; DNA: TGTGCCAGCAGCTTATTTTTGACAGATACGCAGTATTTT
D: -; size: -; V: TRBV30; J: TRBJ1-2; CDR3: CAWRAGGYGYTF; DNA: TGTGCCTGGAGAGCGGGTGGCTATGGCTACACCTTC
D: -; size: -; V: TRBV28; J: TRBJ2-7; CDR3: CASSFSGASSYEQYF; DNA: TGTGCCAGCAGTTTTTCAGGGGCAAGCTCCTACGAGCAGTACTTC
D: -; size: -; V: TRBV3-1/TRBV3-2; J: TRBJ2-2; CDR3: CASSQSGELFF; DNA: TGTGCCAGCAGCCAGTCCGGGGAGCTGTTTTTT
D: -; size: -; V: TRBV5-5; J: TRBJ2-3; CDR3: CASSFRILTDTQYF; DNA: TGTGCCAGCAGCTTCCGGATACTCACAGATACGCAGTATTTT
D: -; size: -; V: TRBV6-6; J: TRBJ1-2; CDR3: CASSYSLDGLYGYTF; DNA: TGTGCCAGCAGTTACTCCCTGGACGGTCTTTATGGCTACACCTTC
D: -; size: -; V: TRBV11-3; J: TRBJ2-7; CDR3: CASSLEAVVGAANSYEQYF; DNA: TGTGCCAGCAGCTTAGAGGCGGTCGTAGGAGCGGCGAACTCCTACGAGCAGTACTTC
D: -; size: -; V: TRBV11-2; J: TRBJ1-1; CDR3: CASSLGGDNTEAFF; DNA: TGTGCCAGCAGCTTAGGGGGGGACAACACTGAAGCTTTCTTT
D: -; size: -; V: TRBV4-2; J: TRBJ2-3; CDR3: CASSPILTDTQYF; DNA: TGTGCCAGCAGCCCCATCCTCACAGATACGCAGTATTTT
D: TRBD1; size: -; V: TRBV6-1; J: TRBJ1-2; CDR3: CASSRDRVSGYTF; DNA: TGTGCCAGCAGCCGCGACAGGGTCTCGGGCTACACCTTC